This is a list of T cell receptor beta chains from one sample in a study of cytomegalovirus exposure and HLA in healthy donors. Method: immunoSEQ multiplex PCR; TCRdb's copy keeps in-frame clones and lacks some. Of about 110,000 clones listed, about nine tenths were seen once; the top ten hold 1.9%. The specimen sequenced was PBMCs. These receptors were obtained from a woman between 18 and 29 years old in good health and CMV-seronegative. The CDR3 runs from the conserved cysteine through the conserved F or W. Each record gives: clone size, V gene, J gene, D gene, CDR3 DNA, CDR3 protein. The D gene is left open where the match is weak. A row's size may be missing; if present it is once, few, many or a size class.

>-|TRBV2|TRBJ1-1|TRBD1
TGTGCCAGCAGACGCTTGATCGGACAGGGGTTGAACACTGAAGCTTTCTTT
CASRRLIGQGLNTEAFF
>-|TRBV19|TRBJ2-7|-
TGTGCCAGTAGTGAACGACAGGAGCAGTACTTC
CASSERQEQYF
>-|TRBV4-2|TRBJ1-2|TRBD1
TGTGCCAGCAGCCAACCCCGGACAGGGTCGGCCTATGGCTACACCTTC
CASSQPRTGSAYGYTF
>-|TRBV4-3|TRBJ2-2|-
TGCGCCAGCAGCCATCTCAGGGGTCACACCGGGGAGCTGTTTTTT
CASSHLRGHTGELFF
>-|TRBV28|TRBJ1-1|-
TGTGCCAGCAAGGGCGGGGGGAACACTGAAGCTTTCTTT
CASKGGGNTEAFF
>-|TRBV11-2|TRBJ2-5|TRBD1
TGTGCCAGCAGCCTTGGGACAGGGGTCCGGGAGACCCAGTACTTC
CASSLGTGVRETQYF
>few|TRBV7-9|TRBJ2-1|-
TGTGCCAGCTCTGTCGGGTCGGCCTACAATGAGCAGTTCTTC
CASSVGSAYNEQFF
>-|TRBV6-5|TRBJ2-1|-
TGTGCCAGCAGCTTCCAGGGGCGTGAGCAGTTCTTC
CASSFQGREQFF
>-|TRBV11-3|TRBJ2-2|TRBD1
TGTGCCAGCAGCTTAGGGGGGACAGGGGACACCGGGGAGCTGTTTTTT
CASSLGGTGDTGELFF
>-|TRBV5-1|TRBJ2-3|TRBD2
TGCGCCAGCAGCTTGAGCGGGAGCGCCCCAGATACGCAGTATTTT
CASSLSGSAPDTQYF
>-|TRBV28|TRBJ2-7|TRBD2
TGTGCCAGCAGTCCCTGGGGAGGGCAGAGGATGTACGAGCAGTACTTC
CASSPWGGQRMYEQYF
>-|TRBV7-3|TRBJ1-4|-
TGTGCCAGCAGCTTAAACGGTCAGGCAACGGAAAAACTGTTTTTT
CASSLNGQATEKLFF
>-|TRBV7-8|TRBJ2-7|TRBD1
TGTGCCAGCAGCTCCTGGTCCGGGACAGGGGCCTACGAGCAGTACTTC
CASSSWSGTGAYEQYF
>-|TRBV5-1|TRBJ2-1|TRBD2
TGCGCCAGCAGGGTCGGGGGGTCGACTAGCGGCGATGAGCAGTTCTTC
CASRVGGSTSGDEQFF
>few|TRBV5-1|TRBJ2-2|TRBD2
TGCGCCAGCAGCTTAATAGCGGGAGGGCCGTATTCCGGGGAGCTGTTTTTT
CASSLIAGGPYSGELFF
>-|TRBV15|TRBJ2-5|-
TGTGCCACCAGCAGAGTTCGGGATAGGGAGACCCAGTACTTC
CATSRVRDRETQYF
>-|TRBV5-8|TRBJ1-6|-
TGTGCCAGCAGCTTGTGGGCCTCAGGGTCTCAGAGGAATTCACCCCTCCACTTT
CASSLWASGSQRNSPLHF
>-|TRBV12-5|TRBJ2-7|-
TGTGCTAGTGGTTTGGGAGGGCGGTCAGACCTATCCTTC
CASGLGGRSDLSF
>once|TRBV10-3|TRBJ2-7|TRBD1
TGTGCCATCAGTGATGACAGGGGTACCTACGAGCAGTACTTC
CAISDDRGTYEQYF
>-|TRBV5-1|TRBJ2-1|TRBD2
TGCGCCAGCAGCTTGGGTGCGACTAGCGGGGGGGAAAATGAGCAGTTCTTC
CASSLGATSGGENEQFF
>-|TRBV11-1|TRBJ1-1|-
TGTGCCAGCAGCTTATCGGGAGCCAGTGAAGCTTTCTTT
CASSLSGASEAFF
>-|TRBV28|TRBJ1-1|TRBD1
TGTGCCAGCAGCCTCCAGGGGGCTTTCACTGAAGCTTTCTTT
CASSLQGAFTEAFF
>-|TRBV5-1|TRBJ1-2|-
TGCGCCAGCAGCTTGGCCGGGTTGGGTGTCTCCGGGGGGAACTATGGCTACACCTTC
CASSLAGLGVSGGNYGYTF
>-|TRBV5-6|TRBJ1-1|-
TGTGCCAGCAGCTCACCAGTGAACACTGAAGCTTTCTTT
CASSSPVNTEAFF
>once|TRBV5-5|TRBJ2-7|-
TGTGCCAGCAGCTCGTACACGACTTCCTACGAGCAGTACTTC
CASSSYTTSYEQYF
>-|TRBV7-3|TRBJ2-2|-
TGTGCCAGCACCCCCGGGGGAAAGGCCGGGGAGCTGTTTTTT
CASTPGGKAGELFF
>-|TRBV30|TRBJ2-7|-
TGTGCCTGGAGTGTAAGTTTGGAGGGTTCGCAGTACTTC
CAWSVSLEGSQYF
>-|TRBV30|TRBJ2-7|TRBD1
TGTGCCTGGAGTGACCGACAGGGGGTACGGATCTACGAGCAGTACTTC
CAWSDRQGVRIYEQYF
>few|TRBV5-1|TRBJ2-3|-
TGCGCCAGCAGCTTAGGACAGTCCACAGATACGCAGTATTTT
CASSLGQSTDTQYF
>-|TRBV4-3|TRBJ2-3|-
TGCGCCAGCAGCCAAGATTTACCCCGGTCAGGAGATACGCAGTATTTT
CASSQDLPRSGDTQYF
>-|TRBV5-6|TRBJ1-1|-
TGTGCCAGTAGCGAAGGACAGAGGAACACTGAAGCTTTCTTT
CASSEGQRNTEAFF
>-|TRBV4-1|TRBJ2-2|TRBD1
TGCGCCAGCAGCCAAGGACAGGGGGCTGGCGGGGAGCTGTTTTTT
CASSQGQGAGGELFF
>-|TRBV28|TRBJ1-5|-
TGTGCCAGCACTAGTTCCAATCAGCCCCAGCATTTT
CASTSSNQPQHF
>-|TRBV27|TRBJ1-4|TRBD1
TGTGCCAGCAGCCTACAGGGGGCTGCTAATGAAAAACTGTTTTTT
CASSLQGAANEKLFF
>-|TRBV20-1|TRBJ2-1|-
TGCAGTGCTGAGGGGGTAGGAGAGCAGTTCTTC
CSAEGVGEQFF
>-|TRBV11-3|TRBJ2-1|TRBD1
TGTGCCAGCAGCGACAGGGGCTCCTACAATGAGCAGTTCTTC
CASSDRGSYNEQFF
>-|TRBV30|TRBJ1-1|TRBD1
TGTGCCTCCTACCCAACAGGGGATGGTGAAGCTTTCTTT
CASYPTGDGEAFF
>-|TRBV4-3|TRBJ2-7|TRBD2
TGCGCCAGCAGCCAAGCTACTAGCGGGAGGGGTAGGTACGAGCAGTACTTC
CASSQATSGRGRYEQYF
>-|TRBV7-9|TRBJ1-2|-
TGTGCCAGCGGGGGGTTCAGTCTTCCCGGAGGCTACACCTTC
CASGGFSLPGGYTF
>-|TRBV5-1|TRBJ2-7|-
TGCGCCAGCAGCTTGGGGGTCGGACTATCGGGCTCCTACGAGCAGTACTTC
CASSLGVGLSGSYEQYF
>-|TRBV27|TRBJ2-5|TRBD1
TGTGCCAGCAGCTTGACAGGGAGTCTTGGGGAGACCCAGTACTTC
CASSLTGSLGETQYF
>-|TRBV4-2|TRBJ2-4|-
TGTGCCAGCAGCCAAGTAGGGGGGGAGGCCACTGCCCAAGCCAAAAACATTCAGTACTTC
CASSQVGGEATAQAKNIQYF
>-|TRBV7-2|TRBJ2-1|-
TGTGCCAGCAGCCCGGTGCAACAGGGTGAGCAGTTCTTC
CASSPVQQGEQFF
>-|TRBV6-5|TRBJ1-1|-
TGTGCCAGCAGTTACTCGACCGGACAGCCCACTGAAGCTTTCTTT
CASSYSTGQPTEAFF
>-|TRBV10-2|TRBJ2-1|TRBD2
TGCGCCAGCAGCAATCGACAGGGGGTGAGACTAGCGGGGAAGGATGAGCAGTTCTTC
CASSNRQGVRLAGKDEQFF
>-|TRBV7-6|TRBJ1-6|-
TGTGCCAGCAGCTTAGGGCGGTGGTTCGGGGGAGATAATTCACCCCTCCACTTT
CASSLGRWFGGDNSPLHF
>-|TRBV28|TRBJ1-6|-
TGTGCCAGTTTGTTAAGGAGGGTGAATTGGGTTTCCCCACCCCTCCACTTT
CASLLRRVNWVSPPLHF
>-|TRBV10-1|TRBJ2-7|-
TGCGCCAGCAGTGAAGGGGACTACGAGCAGTACTTC
CASSEGDYEQYF
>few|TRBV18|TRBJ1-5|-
TGTGCCAGCACCCACGGTAGCAATCAGCCCCAGCATTTT
CASTHGSNQPQHF
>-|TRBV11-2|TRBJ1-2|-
TGTGCCAGCAGCTTAGACTCCAGGGGCTATGGCTACACCTTC
CASSLDSRGYGYTF
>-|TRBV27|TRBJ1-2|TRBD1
TGTGCCAGCAGTTTGACAGGGACTAACTATGGCTACACCTTC
CASSLTGTNYGYTF
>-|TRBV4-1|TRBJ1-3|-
TGCGCCAGCAGCCCTAACCTGGGAAACACCATATATTTT
CASSPNLGNTIYF
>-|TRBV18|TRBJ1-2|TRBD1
TGTGCCAGCTCACCCCTTACCGGGACAGGGTCCAGTGGCTACACCTTC
CASSPLTGTGSSGYTF
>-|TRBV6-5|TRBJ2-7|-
TGTGCCAGCAGTTACTCCCGGGGATCCCACGAGCAGTACTTC
CASSYSRGSHEQYF
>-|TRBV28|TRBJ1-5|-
TGTGCCAGCAGTTTGGAGAATCAGCCCCAGCATTTT
CASSLENQPQHF
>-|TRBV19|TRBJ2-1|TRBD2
TGTGCCAGTAGTATTAGTGCGGGAGGGCCGGGTGAGCAGTTCTTC
CASSISAGGPGEQFF
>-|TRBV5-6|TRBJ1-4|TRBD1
TGTGCCAGCAGCTTCGGCGAAGGGACAGGGGTTAGTCGGGAAAAACTGTTTTTT
CASSFGEGTGVSREKLFF